The 7 T cell receptor beta chains in this list originate from one sample, sequenced in a study of T cell changes during pregnancy in multiple sclerosis. The method was immunoSEQ multiplex PCR; TCRdb's version includes in-frame clones alone and lacks a portion of them. The sample lists some 90,000 clones, 80% to 95% occurring once. Here the sequenced sample was peripheral blood, taken in the first trimester of pregnancy. All receptors come from a female donor with multiple sclerosis, enrolled in a pregnancy study.

This clone was seen once. The chain combines TRBV2 with TRBJ2-7; D possibly corresponds to TRBD2 (6 bases). This CDR3 comprises 13 residues. Germline lookup yields CDR1 SNHLY and CDR2 FYNNEI. The germline V and J ends were trimmed by 8 bases and 1 base, with 12 bases remaining between them. The CDR3: CASSTSRSYEQYF. CDR3 bases: TGTGCCAGCTCAACTAGCAGGTCCTACGAGCAGTACTTC. The full variable domain, rest sourced from reference TRBV2 and TRBJ2-7, is EPEVTQTPSHQVTQMGQEVILRCVPISNHLYFYWYRQILGQKVEFLVSFYNNEISEKSEIFDDQFSVERPDGSNFTLKIRSTKLEDSAMYFCASSTSRSYEQYFGPGTRLTVT.

The chain links TRBV4-1 to TRBJ1-1; D remains unclear. The V and J ends lost 0 bases and 0 bases respectively, with 17 bases between them. The CDR3 loop spans 18 amino acids. Germline loops: CDR1 MGHRA, CDR2 YSYEKL. The CDR3 sequence is CASSQDWREALMNTEAFF. In DNA form, the CDR3 reads TGCGCCAGCAGCCAAGATTGGAGGGAGGCCCTCATGAACACTGAAGCTTTCTTT.

The V and J genes are TRBV11-2 and TRBJ2-7, with 7 bases matching TRBD2. This CDR3 region has 15 residues. CDR1 is SGHAT and CDR2 is FQNNGV in the germline V gene. Losses at the gene ends were 4 bases for V and 0 bases for J; bases not matched to a gene: 6. The CDR3 DNA sequence: TGTGCCAGCAGCTCAATAGCGGGTAACTCCTACGAGCAGTACTTC. Translated: CASSSIAGNSYEQYF.

This chain joins TRBV25-1 and TRBJ2-7, with TRBD1 matching over 8 bases. Germline V lookup: CDR1 MGHDK, CDR2 SYGVNS. V trimming: 6 bases; J trimming: 3 bases; junction bases outside the gene matches: 4. This CDR3 region has 13 residues. CDR3 sequence: CASRGTGLYEQYF. CDR3 in DNA: TGTGCCAGCAGAGGGACAGGCCTCTACGAGCAGTACTTC.

The chain is built from TRBV6-1 and TRBJ1-5; D gene ambiguous. CDR3 length: 16 amino acids. Trimming removed 1 base at V and 7 bases at J, with 17 bases between. CDR1 MNHNS and CDR2 SASEGT come from the germline V gene. CDR3 loop: CASSEVRSGVGQPQHF. The CDR3 nucleotides are TGTGCCAGCAGTGAAGTTCGATCGGGTGTTGGGCAGCCCCAGCATTTT.

The chain couples TRBV5-4 to TRBJ2-3; the D is unclear. V lost 0 bases and J 2 bases, leaving 7 bases between the germline ends. The CDR3 runs 14 residues. Germline V lookup: CDR1 SGHNT, CDR2 YYREEE (reference sequence). As DNA, the CDR3 is TGTGCCAGCAGCTTGGAGCCAACCACAGATACGCAGTATTTT. Its translation is CASSLEPTTDTQYF.

The V and J genes are TRBV28 and TRBJ1-1; D is unresolved. This CDR3 is built from 13 residues. Germline loops: CDR1 MDHEN, CDR2 SYDVKM. V was pared by 1 base and J by 5 bases, with 8 bases between. CDR3 residues: CASSLSPQTEAFF. The CDR3, as DNA: TGTGCCAGCAGTTTATCCCCCCAAACTGAAGCTTTCTTT.